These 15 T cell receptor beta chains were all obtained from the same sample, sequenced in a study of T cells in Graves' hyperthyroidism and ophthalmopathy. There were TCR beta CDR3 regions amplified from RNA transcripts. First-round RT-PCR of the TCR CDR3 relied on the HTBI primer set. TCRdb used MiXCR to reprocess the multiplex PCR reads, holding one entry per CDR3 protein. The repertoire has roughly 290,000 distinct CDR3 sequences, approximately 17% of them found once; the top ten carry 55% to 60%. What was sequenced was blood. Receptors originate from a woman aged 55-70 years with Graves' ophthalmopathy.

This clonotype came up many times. DNA for the CDR3: TGTGCCATCAGTGAGGTTGGGCAGGGATCCTACAATGAGCAGTTCTTC. This translates into CAISEVGQGSYNEQFF. The rearrangement uses TRBV10-3 and TRBJ2-1; weak D call: TRBD1 (5 bases). The CDR3 totals 16 residues. V gave up 2 bases and J gave up 1 base, with 12 bases separating them. The germline CDR1 and CDR2 sequences are ENHRY and SYGVKD.

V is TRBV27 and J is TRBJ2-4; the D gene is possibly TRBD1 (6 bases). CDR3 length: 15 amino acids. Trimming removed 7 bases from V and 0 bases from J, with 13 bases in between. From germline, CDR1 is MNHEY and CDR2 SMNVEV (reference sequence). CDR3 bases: TGTGCCAGCACGACAGGTTCCTCAGCCAAAAACATTCAGTACTTC. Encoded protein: CASTTGSSAKNIQYF.

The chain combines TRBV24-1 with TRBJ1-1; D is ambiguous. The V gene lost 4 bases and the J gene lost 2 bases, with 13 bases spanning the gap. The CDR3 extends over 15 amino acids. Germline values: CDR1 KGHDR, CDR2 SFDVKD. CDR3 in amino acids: CATSDSSRGNTEAFF. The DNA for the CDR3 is TGTGCCACCAGTGACTCTTCTCGGGGAAACACTGAAGCTTTCTTT.

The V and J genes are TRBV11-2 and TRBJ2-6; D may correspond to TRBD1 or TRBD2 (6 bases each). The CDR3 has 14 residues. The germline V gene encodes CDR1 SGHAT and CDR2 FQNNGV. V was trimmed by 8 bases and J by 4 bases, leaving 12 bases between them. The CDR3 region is CASSPGAGANVLTF. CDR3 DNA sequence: TGTGCCAGCTCACCGGGGGCCGGGGCCAACGTCCTGACTTTC. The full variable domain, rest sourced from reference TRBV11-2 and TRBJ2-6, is EAGVAQSPRYKIIEKRQSVAFWCNPISGHATLYWYQQILGQGPKLLIQFQNNGVVDDSQLPKDRFSAERLKGVDSTLKIQPAKLEDSAVYLCASSPGAGANVLTFGAGSRLTVL.

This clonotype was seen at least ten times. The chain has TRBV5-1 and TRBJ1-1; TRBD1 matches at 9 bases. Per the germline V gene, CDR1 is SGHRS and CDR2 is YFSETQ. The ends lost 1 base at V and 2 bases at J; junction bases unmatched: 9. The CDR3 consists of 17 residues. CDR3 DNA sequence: TGCGCCAGCAGCTTGTCTGGGGGCACAGGGGGCAACACTGAAGCTTTCTTT. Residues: CASSLSGGTGGNTEAFF.

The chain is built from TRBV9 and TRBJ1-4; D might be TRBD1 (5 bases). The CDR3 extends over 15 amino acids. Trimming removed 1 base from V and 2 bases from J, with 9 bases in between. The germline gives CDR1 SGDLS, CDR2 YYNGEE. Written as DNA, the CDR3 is TGTGCCAGCAGCGTACAGGGAGGCACTAATGAAAAACTGTTTTTT. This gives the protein CASSVQGGTNEKLFF.

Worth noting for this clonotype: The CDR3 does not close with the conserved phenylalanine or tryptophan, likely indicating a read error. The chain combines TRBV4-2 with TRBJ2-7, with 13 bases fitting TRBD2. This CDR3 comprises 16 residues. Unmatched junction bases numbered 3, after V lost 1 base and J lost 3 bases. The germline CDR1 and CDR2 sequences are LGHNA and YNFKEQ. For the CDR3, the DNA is TGTGCCAGCAGCCAAGGAAGACTAGCGGGGGGCTACGAGCAGTACCTC. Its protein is CASSQGRLAGGYEQYL.

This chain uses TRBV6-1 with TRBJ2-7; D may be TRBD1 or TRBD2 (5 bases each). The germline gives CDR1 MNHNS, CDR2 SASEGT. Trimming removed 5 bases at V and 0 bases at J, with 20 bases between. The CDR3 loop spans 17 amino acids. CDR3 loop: CASSYGSRWGSSYEQYF. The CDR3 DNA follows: TGTGCCAGCAGTTATGGCAGCCGGTGGGGGAGCTCCTACGAGCAGTACTTC.

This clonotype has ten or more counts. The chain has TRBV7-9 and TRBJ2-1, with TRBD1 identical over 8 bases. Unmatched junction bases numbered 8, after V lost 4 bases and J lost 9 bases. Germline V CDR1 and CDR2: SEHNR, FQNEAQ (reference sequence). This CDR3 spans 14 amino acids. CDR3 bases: TGTGCCAGCAGCTACACAGGGGGTCCGGGTGAGCAGTTCTTC. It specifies CASSYTGGPGEQFF.

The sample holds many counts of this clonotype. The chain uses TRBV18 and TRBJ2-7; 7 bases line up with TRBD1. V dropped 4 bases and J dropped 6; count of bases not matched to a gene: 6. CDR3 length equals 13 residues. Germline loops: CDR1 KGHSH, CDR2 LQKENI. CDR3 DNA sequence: TGTGCCAGCTCACTACGACAGGGTCGCGAGCAGTACTTC. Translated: CASSLRQGREQYF.

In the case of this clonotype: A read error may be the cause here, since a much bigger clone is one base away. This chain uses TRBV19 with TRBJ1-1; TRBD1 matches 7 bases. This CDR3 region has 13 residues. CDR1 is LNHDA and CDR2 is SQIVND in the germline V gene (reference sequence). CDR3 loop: CASSHDRDTVAFF. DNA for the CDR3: TGTGCCAGTAGTCATGACAGGGACACTGTAGCTTTCTTT.

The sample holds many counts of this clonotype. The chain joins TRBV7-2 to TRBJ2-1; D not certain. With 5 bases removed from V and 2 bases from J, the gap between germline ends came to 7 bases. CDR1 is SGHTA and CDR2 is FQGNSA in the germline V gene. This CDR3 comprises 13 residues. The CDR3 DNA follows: TGTGCCAGCAGCCTAGGAGCCTACAATGAGCAGTTCTTC. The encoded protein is CASSLGAYNEQFF.

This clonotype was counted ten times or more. CDR3 loop: CASSYSAIANYGYTF. As DNA, the CDR3 is TGTGCCAGCAGTTACTCAGCCATTGCCAACTATGGCTACACCTTC. This rearrangement joins TRBV6-5 to TRBJ1-2; D remains ambiguous. The CDR3 loop spans 15 amino acids. Germline V gene lookup returns CDR1 MNHEY and CDR2 SVGAGI. The ends were cut back, 0 bases at V and 2 bases at J, with 10 bases in the middle.

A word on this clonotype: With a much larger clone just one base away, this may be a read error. The CDR3 here is CASSYSGGSVYEQYF. In DNA form, the CDR3 reads TGTGCCAGCAGTTACTCCGGGGGGTCGGTCTACGAGCAGTACTTC. The chain joins TRBV6-6 to TRBJ2-7, with 7 bases fitting TRBD2. Losses at the gene ends were 0 bases for V and 3 bases for J; bases not matched to a gene: 5. Germline V gene sequence: CDR1 MNHNY, CDR2 SVGAGI (reference sequence). The CDR3 has 15 amino acids.

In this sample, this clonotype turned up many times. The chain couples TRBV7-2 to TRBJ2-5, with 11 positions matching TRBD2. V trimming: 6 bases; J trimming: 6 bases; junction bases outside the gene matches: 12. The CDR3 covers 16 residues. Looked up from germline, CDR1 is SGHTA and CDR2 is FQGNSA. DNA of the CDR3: TGTGCCAGCAGACCTCTTAGCGGGGGGGCCGTGAAGACCCAGTACTTC. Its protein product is CASRPLSGGAVKTQYF.